Shown below are 24 T cell receptor beta chains from a single sample sequenced in a study of blood T cell repertoires in COVID-19. Profiled with immunoSEQ multiplex PCR; TCRdb holds only in-frame clones, not every one. This table holds about 120,000 clones, approximately 87% found once. The sample consisted of peripheral blood. These receptors were taken from a man aged 25 to 40 with acute or convalescent COVID-19.

The chain links TRBV27 to TRBJ2-7, with 8 bases lining up with TRBD1. Germline V CDR1 and CDR2: MNHEY, SMNVEV (reference sequence). V lost 6 bases to trimming and J lost 3 bases; unmatched junction nucleotides: 7. There are 14 residues in the CDR3. CDR3 sequence (DNA): TGTGCCAGCAGCCCAGGAACAGGGGGCTACGAGCAGTACTTC. Translation gives CASSPGTGGYEQYF.

This clone was counted only a few times. J is TRBJ2-7 and V is TRBV19, with D perhaps TRBD2 (8 bases). V lost 7 bases, J lost 5 bases, and 33 bases lay in between. Germline CDR1 LNHDA, CDR2 SQIVND (reference sequence). The CDR3 totals 19 residues. CDR3 bases: TGTGCCAGTACGCCGGGAGACAGGGAACCGGGACTAGTAACTGACGAGCAGTACGTC. Amino acids: CASTPGDREPGLVTDEQYV.

The J gene is TRBJ2-3, the V gene TRBV3-1 (or the pseudogene TRBV3-2), with 9 bases that match TRBD2. The CDR3 has 17 amino acids. The germline gives CDR1 LGHDT, CDR2 YNNKEL (reference sequence). The J segment lost 2 bases and the V segment lost 4 bases, leaving 10 bases of the junction unmatched. CDR3 residues: CASSLDRLAETTDTQYF. DNA for the CDR3: TGTGCCAGCAGCCTAGATCGACTAGCGGAGACCACAGATACGCAGTATTTT.

This sequence joins TRBV7-9 and TRBJ2-1, with 7 bases identical to TRBD2. CDR3 size: 16 residues. J lost 0 bases, V lost 5 bases, and 7 bases had no gene match. Germline V gives CDR1 SEHNR, CDR2 FQNEAQ (reference sequence). CDR3 bases: TGTGCCAGCAGCCAGCTGGGCGGGGGCTCCTACAATGAGCAGTTCTTC. Its translation is CASSQLGGGSYNEQFF.

The chain recombines TRBV30 with TRBJ1-2; TRBD1 matches 7 bases. J was trimmed by 6 bases and V by 2 bases; bases with no gene match: 9. Germline CDR1 reads GTSNPN; CDR2 reads SVGIG (reference sequence). The CDR3 extends over 14 amino acids. The CDR3 DNA follows: TGTGCCTGGAGTTCTCCGACAGGGCAGAATGGCTACACCTTC. Translation: CAWSSPTGQNGYTF.

The chain joins TRBV2 to TRBJ2-2; a weak D match, TRBD2 (5 bases). Per the germline V gene, CDR1 is SNHLY and CDR2 is FYNNEI. Deletions cut 3 bases from V and 1 base from J, with 12 bases between. The CDR3 runs to 16 residues. This CDR3 is CASSERAPLNTGELFF. The CDR3 DNA is TGTGCCAGCAGTGAGCGGGCCCCCCTGAACACCGGGGAGCTGTTTTTT.

The rearrangement joins TRBV2 to TRBJ2-7; D is possibly TRBD1 (6 bases). CDR3 length: 15 amino acids. Germline CDR1 and CDR2: SNHLY and FYNNEI. Trimming cost V 0 bases and J 1 base, with 10 bases left between them. The CDR3 DNA sequence: TGTGCCAGCAGTGAAGCTGGGGGCCTGTCCTACGAGCAGTACTTC. This sequence encodes CASSEAGGLSYEQYF. The whole variable domain, remainder taken from reference TRBV2 and TRBJ2-7, is EPEVTQTPSHQVTQMGQEVILRCVPISNHLYFYWYRQILGQKVEFLVSFYNNEISEKSEIFDDQFSVERPDGSNFTLKIRSTKLEDSAMYFCASSEAGGLSYEQYFGPGTRLTVT.

CDR3 in DNA: TGTGCCAGCAGCTTAGGACTGGGGCACACTAATGAAAAACTGTTTTTT. Protein sequence: CASSLGLGHTNEKLFF. J is TRBJ1-4 and V is TRBV11-2, with TRBD1 as a possible D gene (5 bases). V was clipped by 1 base and J by 2 bases, with 11 bases between them. Germline CDR1 is SGHAT and CDR2 is FQNNGV. The CDR3 has 16 residues.

The chain employs TRBV11-2 and TRBJ1-2; D might be TRBD1 (5 bases). The ends were cut back, 6 bases at V and 3 bases at J, with 11 bases in the middle. Germline assignment: CDR1 SGHAT and CDR2 FQNNGV. This CDR3 is built from 13 residues. CDR3 in amino acids: CASSQRQHYGYTF. The CDR3 nucleotides are TGTGCCAGCAGTCAGAGACAGCACTATGGCTACACCTTC.

The gene calls are TRBV2 and TRBJ2-3; unclear D gene. V dropped 4 bases and J dropped 2 bases, with 7 bases sitting between them. Germline V CDR1 and CDR2: SNHLY, FYNNEI. There are 13 residues in the CDR3. Written as DNA, the CDR3 is TGTGCCAGCAGTGCTCGGTTCACAGATACGCAGTATTTT. Encoded protein: CASSARFTDTQYF. Using reference TRBV2 and TRBJ2-3 for the parts outside the CDR3, the full variable domain is EPEVTQTPSHQVTQMGQEVILRCVPISNHLYFYWYRQILGQKVEFLVSFYNNEISEKSEIFDDQFSVERPDGSNFTLKIRSTKLEDSAMYFCASSARFTDTQYFGPGTRLTVL.

The chain carries TRBV30 and TRBJ1-4, with TRBD1 matching 7 bases. The CDR3 contains 14 residues. Germline assignment: CDR1 GTSNPN and CDR2 SVGIG (reference sequence). V trimming: 3 bases; J trimming: 3 bases; junction bases outside the gene matches: 4. CDR3 nucleotide sequence: TGTGCCTGGAGGTCGACAGGGCCTAATGAAAAACTGTTTTTT. It translates to CAWRSTGPNEKLFF.

V gene TRBV5-1 combines with J gene TRBJ1-2; unclear D gene. Deletions cut 2 bases from V and 8 bases from J, with 13 bases between. Germline CDR1 SGHRS, CDR2 YFSETQ. The CDR3 runs 13 residues. The CDR3 protein is CASSLSTPGGYTF. The CDR3 coding sequence is TGCGCCAGCAGCTTATCGACACCCGGAGGCTACACCTTC.

As DNA, the CDR3 is TGTGCCAGCAGCGTAGAGGTGCGGGCCACAACTGAGCAGTTCTTC. Protein: CASSVEVRATTEQFF. This chain joins TRBV9 and TRBJ2-1, with D possibly being TRBD2 (5 bases). Per the germline V gene, CDR1 is SGDLS and CDR2 is YYNGEE. The CDR3 runs 15 residues. V dropped 0 bases and J dropped 9 bases, with 16 bases sitting between them. Full variable domain (rest looked up from reference TRBV9 and TRBJ2-1): DSGVTQTPKHLITATGQRVTLRCSPRSGDLSVYWYQQSLDQGLQFLIQYYNGEERAKGNILERFSAQQFPDLHSELNLSSLELGDSALYFCASSVEVRATTEQFFGPGTRLTVL.

The V call is TRBV2, the J call TRBJ2-7; no reliable D call. This CDR3 is built from 16 residues. Germline V gene lookup returns CDR1 SNHLY and CDR2 FYNNEI. V lost 3 bases and J 0 bases, leaving 15 bases between the germline ends. As DNA, the CDR3 is TGTGCCAGCAGTGATGGTGGAGTCTTCAGCTCCTACGAGCAGTACTTC. It translates to CASSDGGVFSSYEQYF.

The chain links TRBV16 to TRBJ2-1; TRBD1 matches at 7 bases. Germline V gene lookup returns CDR1 KGHSY and CDR2 FQNENV. The trim removed 4 bases at V and 3 bases at J, leaving 6 bases unmatched. The CDR3 extends over 15 amino acids. The DNA for the CDR3 is TGTGCCAGCAGCCCTGGGGCAGGGGGCTACAATGAGCAGTTCTTC. It codes for CASSPGAGGYNEQFF.

The chain combines TRBV19 with TRBJ1-5; D not resolved. V dropped 3 bases and J dropped 6 bases, with 9 bases sitting between them. The CDR3 is 13 residues long. Germline values: CDR1 LNHDA, CDR2 SQIVND (reference sequence). CDR3 in amino acids: CASSIVRVQPQHF. The CDR3 DNA reads as TGTGCCAGTAGTATTGTCCGGGTTCAGCCCCAGCATTTT.

CDR3 coding DNA: TGTGCCAGTAAAGTTCGGGGGGCGAGGACCATATATTTT. Its translation is CASKVRGARTIYF. This rearrangement joins TRBV19 to TRBJ1-3, with D possibly TRBD1 on 6 matching bases. The CDR3 totals 13 residues. V lost 7 bases and J lost 10, with 17 bases in between. The V gene's germline CDR1 is LNHDA and CDR2 SQIVND (reference sequence).

This clone was seen a few times. The chain links TRBV7-9 to TRBJ1-6, with TRBD1 identical over 8 bases. CDR1 SEHNR and CDR2 FQNEAQ come from the germline V gene (reference sequence). With 5 bases clipped from V and 11 bases from J, the junction kept 5 bases outside the gene matches. The CDR3 is made up of 13 amino acids. For the CDR3, the DNA is TGTGCCAGCAGCGAGCGGACAGGGCCACCCCTCCACTTT. Its protein is CASSERTGPPLHF.

The chain carries TRBV10-3 and TRBJ1-1, with TRBD1 matching over 7 bases. After removal of 4 bases from V and 0 bases from J, the junction contained 5 bases not matched to a gene. Germline CDR1 and CDR2: ENHRY and SYGVKD. The CDR3 has 15 residues. The CDR3 region has the DNA TGTGCCATCAGTGGCGGACAGGAGATGAACACTGAAGCTTTCTTT. Encoded protein: CAISGGQEMNTEAFF.

This clone was seen just once. The chain combines TRBV3-1 (or the pseudogene TRBV3-2) with TRBJ1-1, with no clear D. The CDR3 runs 11 residues. Looked up from germline, CDR1 is LGHDT and CDR2 is YNNKEL (reference sequence). The V end lost 7 bases, the J end lost 8 bases, and 11 bases lay between the germline ends. In nucleotides, the CDR3 is TGTGCCAGCACCCACGCGGGAGAAGCTTTCTTT. This codes for CASTHAGEAFF.

The V gene is TRBV20-1, the J gene TRBJ2-5, with D uncertain. This CDR3 has 10 amino acids. Between the trimmed V and J ends, which lost 6 bases and 2 bases, there was a span of 4 bases. The germline V gene encodes CDR1 DFQATT and CDR2 SNEGSKA (reference sequence). The CDR3 DNA reads TGCAGTGCACTACAAGAGACCCAGTACTTC. It encodes CSALQETQYF.

This rearrangement joins TRBV15 to TRBJ2-2, with D possibly matching TRBD1 (6 bases). CDR3 length equals 15 residues. The V end was cut by 0 bases, the J end by 6 bases, with 11 bases between. The germline CDR1 and CDR2 sequences are LNHNV and YYDKDF (reference sequence). CDR3: CATSREQGGPGELFF. The CDR3 coding sequence is TGTGCCACCAGCAGAGAACAGGGCGGCCCCGGGGAGCTGTTTTTT.

J is TRBJ2-3 and V is TRBV2; 9 bases agree with TRBD2. The CDR3 is 14 residues long. Germline trimming cut 3 bases from V and 3 bases from J; bases unmatched to any gene: 1. Germline loops: CDR1 SNHLY, CDR2 FYNNEI. The chain's CDR3 is CASSESGRTDTQYF. DNA of the CDR3: TGTGCCAGCAGTGAGAGCGGGAGGACAGATACGCAGTATTTT.

The chain uses TRBV28 and TRBJ2-5, with TRBD2 identical over 8 bases. This CDR3 has 15 amino acids. Trimming removed 5 bases from V and 3 bases from J; junction bases left unmatched: 8. Germline values: CDR1 MDHEN, CDR2 SYDVKM. CDR3 sequence reads: CASSRPGLDEETQYF. For the CDR3, the DNA is TGTGCCAGCAGTCGGCCGGGACTAGATGAAGAGACCCAGTACTTC.